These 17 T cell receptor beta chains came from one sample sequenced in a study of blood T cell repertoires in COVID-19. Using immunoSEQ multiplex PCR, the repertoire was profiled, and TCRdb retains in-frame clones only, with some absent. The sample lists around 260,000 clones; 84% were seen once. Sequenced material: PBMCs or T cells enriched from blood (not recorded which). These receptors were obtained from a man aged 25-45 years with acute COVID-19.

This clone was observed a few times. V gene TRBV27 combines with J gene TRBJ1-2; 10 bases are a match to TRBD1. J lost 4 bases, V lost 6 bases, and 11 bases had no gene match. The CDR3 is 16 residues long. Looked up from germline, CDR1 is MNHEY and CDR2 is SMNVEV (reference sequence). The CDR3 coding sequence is TGTGCCAGCAGCGAGAACCCGGGACAGGGGCTCTATGGCTACACCTTC. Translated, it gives CASSENPGQGLYGYTF.

CDR3 bases: TGTGCCAGCAGCCAGGGGACAGGGGGCTTCGGGGAGCTGTTTTTT. It specifies CASSQGTGGFGELFF. The chain recombines TRBV3-1 (or the pseudogene TRBV3-2) with TRBJ2-2, with TRBD1 matching 12 bases. The germline CDR1 and CDR2 sequences are LGHDT and YNNKEL (reference sequence). Losses at the gene ends were 3 bases for V and 7 bases for J; bases not matched to a gene: 3. The CDR3 is 15 amino acids.

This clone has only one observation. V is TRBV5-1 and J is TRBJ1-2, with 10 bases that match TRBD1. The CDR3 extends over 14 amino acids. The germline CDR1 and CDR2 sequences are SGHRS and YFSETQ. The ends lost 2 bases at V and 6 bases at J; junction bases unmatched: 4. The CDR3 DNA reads TGCGCCAGCAGCTTCCCGACAGGGGGCCATGGCTACACCTTC. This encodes CASSFPTGGHGYTF.

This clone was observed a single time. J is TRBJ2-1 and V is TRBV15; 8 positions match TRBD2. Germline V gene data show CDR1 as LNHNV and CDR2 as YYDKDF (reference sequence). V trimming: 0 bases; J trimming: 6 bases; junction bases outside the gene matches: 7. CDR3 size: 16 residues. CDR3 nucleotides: TGTGCCACCAGCAGAGATCTCAGGGCGGGAGGCAATGAGCAGTTCTTC. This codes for CATSRDLRAGGNEQFF.

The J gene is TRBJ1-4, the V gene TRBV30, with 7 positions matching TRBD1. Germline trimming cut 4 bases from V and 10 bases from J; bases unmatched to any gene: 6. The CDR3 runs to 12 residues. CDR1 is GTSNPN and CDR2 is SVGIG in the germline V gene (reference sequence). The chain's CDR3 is CAWNQGVGKLFF. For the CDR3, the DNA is TGTGCCTGGAATCAGGGGGTAGGAAAACTGTTTTTT.

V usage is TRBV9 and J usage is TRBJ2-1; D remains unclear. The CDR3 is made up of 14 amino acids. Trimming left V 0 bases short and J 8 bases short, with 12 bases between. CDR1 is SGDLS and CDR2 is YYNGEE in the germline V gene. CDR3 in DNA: TGTGCCAGCAGCGTAGACCCCCTTTCGGATGAGCAGTTCTTC. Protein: CASSVDPLSDEQFF.

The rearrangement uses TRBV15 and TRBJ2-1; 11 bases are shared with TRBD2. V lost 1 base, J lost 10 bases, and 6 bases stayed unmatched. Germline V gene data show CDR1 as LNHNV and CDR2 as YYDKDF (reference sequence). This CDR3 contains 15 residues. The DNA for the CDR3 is TGTGCCACCAGCAGAGTAGCGGGAGGGCCGGAGGAGCAGTTCTTC. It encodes CATSRVAGGPEEQFF.

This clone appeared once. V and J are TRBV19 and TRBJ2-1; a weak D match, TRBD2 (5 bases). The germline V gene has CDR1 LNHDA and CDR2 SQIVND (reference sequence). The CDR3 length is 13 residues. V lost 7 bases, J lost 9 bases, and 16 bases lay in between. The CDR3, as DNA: TGTGCCAGTACTCCGGACGGCCGGGGTGAGCAGTTCTTC. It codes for CASTPDGRGEQFF.

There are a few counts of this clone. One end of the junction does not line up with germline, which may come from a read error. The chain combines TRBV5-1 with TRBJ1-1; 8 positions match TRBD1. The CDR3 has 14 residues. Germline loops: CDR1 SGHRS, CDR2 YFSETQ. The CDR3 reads CASRGQTMNTEAFF. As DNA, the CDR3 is TGTGCCAGCAGGGGGCAGACAATGAACACTGAAGCTTTCTTT.

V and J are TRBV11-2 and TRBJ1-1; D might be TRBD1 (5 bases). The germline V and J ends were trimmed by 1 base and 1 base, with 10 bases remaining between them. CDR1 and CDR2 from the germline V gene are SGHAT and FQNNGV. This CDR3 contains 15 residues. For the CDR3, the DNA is TGTGCCAGCAGCTTAGCTCTGGGGGGGAACACTGAAGCTTTCTTT. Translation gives CASSLALGGNTEAFF.

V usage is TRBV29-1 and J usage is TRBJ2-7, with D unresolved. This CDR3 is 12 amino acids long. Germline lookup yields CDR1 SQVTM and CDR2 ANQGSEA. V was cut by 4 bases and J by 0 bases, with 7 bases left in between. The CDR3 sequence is CSVAVSSYEQYV. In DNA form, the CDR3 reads TGCAGCGTTGCGGTTAGCTCCTACGAGCAGTACGTC.

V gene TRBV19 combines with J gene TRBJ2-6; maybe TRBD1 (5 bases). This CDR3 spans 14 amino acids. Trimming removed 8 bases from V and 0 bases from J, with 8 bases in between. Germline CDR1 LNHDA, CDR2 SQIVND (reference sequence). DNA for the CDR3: TGTGCCAGTCGACAGATCTCTGGGGCCAACGTCCTGACTTTC. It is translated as CASRQISGANVLTF.

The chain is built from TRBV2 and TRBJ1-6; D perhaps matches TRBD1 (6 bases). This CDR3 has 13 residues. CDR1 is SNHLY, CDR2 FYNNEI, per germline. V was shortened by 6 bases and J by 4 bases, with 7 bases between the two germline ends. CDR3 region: CASRTGYNSPLHF. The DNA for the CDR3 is TGTGCCAGCAGGACAGGATATAATTCACCCCTCCACTTT.

Here the CDR3 DNA reads TGTGCCAGCAGCAGAGCGAGCAATCAGCCCCAGCATTTT. Its protein is CASSRASNQPQHF. The chain joins TRBV7-2 to TRBJ1-5; D call uncertain. Germline V gene sequence: CDR1 SGHTA, CDR2 FQGNSA. V was clipped by 5 bases and J by 1 base, with 6 bases between them. The CDR3 covers 13 residues. The full variable domain, in which reference TRBV7-2 and TRBJ1-5 provide the parts outside the CDR3, is GAGVSQSPSNKVTEKGKDVELRCDPISGHTALYWYRQSLGQGLEFLIYFQGNSAPDKSGLPSDRFSAERTGGSVSTLTIQRTQQEDSAVYLCASSRASNQPQHFGDGTRLSIL.

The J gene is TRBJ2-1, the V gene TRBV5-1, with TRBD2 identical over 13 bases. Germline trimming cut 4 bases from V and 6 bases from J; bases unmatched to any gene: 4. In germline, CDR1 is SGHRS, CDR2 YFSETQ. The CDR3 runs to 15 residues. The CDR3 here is CASSDGTSGTNEQFF. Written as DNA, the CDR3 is TGCGCCAGCAGCGACGGGACTAGCGGGACCAATGAGCAGTTCTTC.

CDR3 protein: CASSYLGGYQPQHF. The DNA for the CDR3 is TGTGCCAGCAGTTACTTGGGGGGGTACCAGCCCCAGCATTTT. V gene TRBV6-2 or TRBV6-3 combines with J gene TRBJ1-5, with D perhaps matching TRBD1 (5 bases). In germline, CDR1 is MNHEY, CDR2 SVGEGT. V shed 1 base and J shed 7 bases, with 11 bases lying between them. The CDR3 is 14 residues long.

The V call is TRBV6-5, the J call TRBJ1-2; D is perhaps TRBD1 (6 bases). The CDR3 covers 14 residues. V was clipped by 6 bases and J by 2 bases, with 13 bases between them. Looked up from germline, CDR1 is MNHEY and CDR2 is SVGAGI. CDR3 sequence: CASRTGTQNYGYTF. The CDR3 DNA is TGTGCCAGCAGAACCGGGACACAGAACTATGGCTACACCTTC.